This T cell receptor (beta chain) was obtained from a study of T cells in Graves' hyperthyroidism and ophthalmopathy. Amplification yielded TCR beta CDR3 regions, with RNA transcripts as the source. The primer set for the first-round RT-PCR of the TCR CDR3 was HTBI. TCRdb recomputed calls from the multiplex PCR reads with MiXCR, one row per CDR3 protein. The sample holds 500,000 to 600,000 distinct CDR3 sequences, about 43% seen once. This clonotype was observed a few times. A much larger clonotype is one base distant, so this may be a read error. The CDR3 length is 14 residues. V lost 6 bases and J lost 5, with 14 bases in between.

This receptor was identified in an adult woman with Graves' disease, either hyperthyroidism or ophthalmopathy (not recorded which). Sequenced: peripheral blood or thyroid tissue (not recorded which). This chain links TRBV12-3 or TRBV12-4 with TRBJ1-3; possibly TRBD1 for D (6 bases). The CDR3 is CASRIGGGRNTIYF. DNA of the CDR3: TGTGCCAGCAGGATCGGGGGCGGAAGAAACACCATATATTTT.